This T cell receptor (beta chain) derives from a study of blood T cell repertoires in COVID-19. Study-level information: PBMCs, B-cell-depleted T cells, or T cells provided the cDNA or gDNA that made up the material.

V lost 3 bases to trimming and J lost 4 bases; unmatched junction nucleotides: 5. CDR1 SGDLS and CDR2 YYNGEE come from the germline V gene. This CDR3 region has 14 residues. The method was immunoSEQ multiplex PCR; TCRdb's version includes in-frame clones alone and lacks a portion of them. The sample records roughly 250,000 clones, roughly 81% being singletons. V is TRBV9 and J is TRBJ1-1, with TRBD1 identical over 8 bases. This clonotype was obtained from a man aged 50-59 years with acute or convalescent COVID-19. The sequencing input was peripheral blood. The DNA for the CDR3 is TGTGCCAGCAGCGAGGGACAGGAGGCCACTGAAGCTTTCTTT. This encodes CASSEGQEATEAFF.